This TCR beta chain was recovered during a study of glioma-infiltrating T cells. The study's findings and limits: Gliomas, especially low-grade, showed above-expected tissue-blood divergence; non-neoplastic patients showed below. Tissue and blood shared very few CDR3 sequences.

Using RNA template, CDR3s of TCR alpha and beta were amplified with iRepertoire arm-PCR. Input was roughly 85-450 ng of tissue mRNA or PBMC total RNA. TCRdb processed the multiplex PCR reads anew with MiXCR; each CDR3 protein has one entry. The sample records about 110,000 distinct CDR3 sequences, less than 30% being singletons. This clonotype was picked up many times. Its antigen is not known. Germline CDR1 reads SGHRS; CDR2 reads YFSETQ. The CDR3 extends over 15 amino acids. The V gene end was trimmed by 1 base and the J gene end by 2 bases; junction bases not matched to a gene: 4. This receptor was obtained from a human donor with low-grade glioma or glioblastoma, undergoing nonglioma brain surgery, or in good health (not recorded which). V is TRBV5-1 and J is TRBJ2-3, with 7 bases fitting TRBD1. Sequencing was done on a sample of glioma tissue, nonneoplastic brain tissue, or PBMCs (not recorded which). Here the CDR3 reads CASSLIGQVTDTQYF. The CDR3 DNA follows: TGCGCCAGCAGCTTGATTGGACAGGTCACAGATACGCAGTATTTT.